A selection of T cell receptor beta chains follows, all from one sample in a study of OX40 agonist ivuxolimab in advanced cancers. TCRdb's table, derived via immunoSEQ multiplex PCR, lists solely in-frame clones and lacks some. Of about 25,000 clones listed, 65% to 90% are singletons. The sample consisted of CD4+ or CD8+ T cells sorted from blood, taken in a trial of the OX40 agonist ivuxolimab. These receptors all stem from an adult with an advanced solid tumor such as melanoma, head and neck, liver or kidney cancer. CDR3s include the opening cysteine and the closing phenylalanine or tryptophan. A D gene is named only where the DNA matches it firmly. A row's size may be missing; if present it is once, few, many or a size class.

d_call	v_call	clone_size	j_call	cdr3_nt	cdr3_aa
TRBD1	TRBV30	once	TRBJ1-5	TGTGCCTGGAGTGTACTCCGGGAGGGGGCTAGGCAGCCCCAGCATTTT	CAWSVLREGARQPQHF
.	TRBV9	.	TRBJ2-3	TGTGCCAGCAGCGTAGTGGAGGGCGCAGATACGCAGTATTTT	CASSVVEGADTQYF
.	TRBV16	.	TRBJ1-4	TGTGCCAGCAGCCGCCCAGGGTTTAATGAAAAACTGTTTTTT	CASSRPGFNEKLFF
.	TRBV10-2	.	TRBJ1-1	TGCGCCAGCAAATTCGGACAGAACACTGAAGCTTTCTTT	CASKFGQNTEAFF
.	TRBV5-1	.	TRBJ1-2	TGCGCCAGCAGCCCAGGACAGTTGGGCTACTATGGCTACACCTTC	CASSPGQLGYYGYTF
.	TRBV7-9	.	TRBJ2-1	TGTGCCAGCAGCTTAAATAGGGACACAGGGTACAATGAGCAGTTCTTC	CASSLNRDTGYNEQFF
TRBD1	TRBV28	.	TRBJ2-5	TGTGCCAGCAGAAAACAGGGGGCGGTCGAAGAGACCCAGTACTTC	CASRKQGAVEETQYF
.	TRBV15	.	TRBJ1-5	TGTGCCACCAGCCCTCGAGGGGGCAATCAGCCCCAGCATTTT	CATSPRGGNQPQHF
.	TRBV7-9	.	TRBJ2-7	TGTGCCAGCAGCCCCCCCCGGACCAACGAGCAGTACTTC	CASSPPRTNEQYF
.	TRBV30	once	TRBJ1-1	TGTGCCTGGAGTGTACAGTTGGAGGGGAACACTGAAGCTTTCTTT	CAWSVQLEGNTEAFF
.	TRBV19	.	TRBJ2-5	TGTGCCAGTAGTATAAGCCCAGGGCGGGGGCCTCAAGAGACCCAGTACTTC	CASSISPGRGPQETQYF
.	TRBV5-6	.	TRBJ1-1	TGTGCCAGCAGCTTTGGGAACACTGAAGCTTTCTTT	CASSFGNTEAFF
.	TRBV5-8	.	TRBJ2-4	TGTGCCAGCAGCTTGAGACTAGCCAAAAACATTCAGTACTTC	CASSLRLAKNIQYF
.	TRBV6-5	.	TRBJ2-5	TGTGCCAGCAGTTATTTCCTGGGAAGGGAGGAGACCCAGTACTTC	CASSYFLGREETQYF
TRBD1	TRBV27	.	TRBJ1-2	TGTGCCAGCAGTTTTGGGACAGACTATGGCTACACCTTC	CASSFGTDYGYTF
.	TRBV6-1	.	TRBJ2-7	TGTGCCAGCAGTGAAGGGGTAGGAGAAAGAGACGAGCAGTACTTC	CASSEGVGERDEQYF
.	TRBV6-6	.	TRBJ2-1	TGTGCCAGCAGTTGGCTAGCCTTGGAGCAGTTCTTC	CASSWLALEQFF
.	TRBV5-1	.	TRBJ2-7	TGCGCCAGCAGCCCACCGGGCAGGGACGAGCAGTACTTC	CASSPPGRDEQYF
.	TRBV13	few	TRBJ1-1	TGTGCCAGCAGCTTAGTTGGGGCGAACACTGAAGCTTTCTTT	CASSLVGANTEAFF
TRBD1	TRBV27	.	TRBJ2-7	TGTGCCAGCAGTACCACGGACAGGGGGCTGGAGCAGTACTTC	CASSTTDRGLEQYF
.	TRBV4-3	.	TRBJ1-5	TGCGCCAGCAGCCAAGATAATGGGGGGCGCAATCAGCCCCAGCATTTT	CASSQDNGGRNQPQHF
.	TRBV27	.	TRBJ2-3	TGTGCCAGCAGTTTTAGGGGAGCGGCAGATACGCAGTATTTT	CASSFRGAADTQYF
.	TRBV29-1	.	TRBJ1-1	TGCAGCGTTGATACCAGGACCACTGAAGCTTTCTTT	CSVDTRTTEAFF
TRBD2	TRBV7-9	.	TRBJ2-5	TGTGCCAGCAGCTCTCTAGGACTAGCGGTGTACCAAGAGACCCAGTACTTC	CASSSLGLAVYQETQYF
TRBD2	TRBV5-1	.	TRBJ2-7	TGCGCCAGCAGCTGGACTAGCGGGAACGTCGAGCAGTACTTC	CASSWTSGNVEQYF
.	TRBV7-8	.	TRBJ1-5	TGTGCCAGCAGCTCCTCAGATAGCAATCAGCCCCAGCATTTT	CASSSSDSNQPQHF